This T cell receptor (beta chain) was sequenced for a study of monozygotic twins with cystic fibrosis. Clones were sequenced by immunoSEQ multiplex PCR, and TCRdb holds only the in-frame ones, with some missing. The sample lists 30,000 to 35,000 clones, roughly 97% occurring once. Study outcomes and limitations: Nucleotide-identical clonotype sharing was significantly higher within monozygotic CF twin pairs than between unrelated CF individuals. Co-twins had the most similar V usage for 13 of 16 pairs, J for 8. In this small cohort, shared CDR3 numbers showed no association with age, concordance or disease severity.

Concerning this clone: What it binds is unknown.

The CDR3 runs 12 residues. V lost 0 bases, J lost 11 bases, and 8 bases lay in between. Germline V gives CDR1 MRHNA, CDR2 SNTAGT. This chain links TRBV6-4 with TRBJ2-1, with D unclear. This TCR came from a girl aged 2-10 years with cystic fibrosis. The material sequenced was blood. CDR3 DNA: TGTGCCAGCAGTGACTCAAGATCGAAGCAGTTCTTC. Protein product: CASSDSRSKQFF.